This TCR beta chain was sequenced in a study of Graves' ophthalmopathy and Graves' hyperthyroidism. The CDR3 is made up of 14 amino acids. Germline CDR1 reads MGHDK; CDR2 reads SYGVNS. Trimming pared 8 bases from V and 1 base from J, leaving 9 bases between. Study outcomes and limitations: Both an approximately 69% sensitivity and a roughly 72% specificity characterized the model's predictions of ophthalmopathy progression. Most expanded clonotypes from thyroid (those above 0.001 frequency) were also found in blood. Discriminating ophthalmopathy from stable hyperthyroidism, a 13-signature model attained a sensitivity of over 85% and a specificity of approximately 81%.

TCR beta CDR3 amplification used RNA transcripts. Following a first-round RT-PCR that used HTBI primers, a second-round multiplex PCR was carried out. TCRdb reprocessed the multiplex PCR reads with MiXCR, giving one entry per CDR3 protein. The sample consists of hundreds of thousands of distinct CDR3 sequences, 35% to 50% of them appearing once. In the case of this clonotype: Its antigen is not known.

All donors with ophthalmopathy were recorded as having moderate-to-severe activity, CAS ≥3, NOSPECS ≥4 and a duration under 3 months. The chain carries TRBV25-1 and TRBJ2-6; TRBD1 might be the D (5 bases). The sample consisted of peripheral blood. This clonotype was obtained from an adult man with Graves' ophthalmopathy. CDR3 loop: CASGRASGANVLTF. In DNA, the CDR3 is TGTGCCAGCGGCAGGGCATCTGGGGCCAACGTCCTGACTTTC.